This TCR beta chain was recorded in a study of T cells in Graves' hyperthyroidism and ophthalmopathy. Overall study: Peripheral blood was secured at the point of initial diagnosis, before any treatment.

This clonotype has a count of ten or more. The CDR3 regions of TCR beta were amplified from RNA transcripts. With the HTBI primer set, the TCR CDR3 went through a first round of RT-PCR. TCRdb ran MiXCR on the multiplex PCR reads and lists one entry per CDR3 protein. The sample has hundreds of thousands of distinct CDR3 sequences; 12% to 15% are singletons. The V gene's germline CDR1 is SGHNT and CDR2 YENEEA. V was trimmed by 10 bases and J by 0 bases, leaving 10 bases between them. CDR3 size: 13 residues. This TCR came from a woman aged 18-29 years with Graves' hyperthyroidism. The J gene is TRBJ2-1, the V gene TRBV11-3, with D possibly TRBD2 on 6 matching bases. Material for sequencing was blood. The CDR3: CATAGSSYNEQFF. As DNA, the CDR3 is TGTGCCACCGCGGGGAGCTCCTACAATGAGCAGTTCTTC.